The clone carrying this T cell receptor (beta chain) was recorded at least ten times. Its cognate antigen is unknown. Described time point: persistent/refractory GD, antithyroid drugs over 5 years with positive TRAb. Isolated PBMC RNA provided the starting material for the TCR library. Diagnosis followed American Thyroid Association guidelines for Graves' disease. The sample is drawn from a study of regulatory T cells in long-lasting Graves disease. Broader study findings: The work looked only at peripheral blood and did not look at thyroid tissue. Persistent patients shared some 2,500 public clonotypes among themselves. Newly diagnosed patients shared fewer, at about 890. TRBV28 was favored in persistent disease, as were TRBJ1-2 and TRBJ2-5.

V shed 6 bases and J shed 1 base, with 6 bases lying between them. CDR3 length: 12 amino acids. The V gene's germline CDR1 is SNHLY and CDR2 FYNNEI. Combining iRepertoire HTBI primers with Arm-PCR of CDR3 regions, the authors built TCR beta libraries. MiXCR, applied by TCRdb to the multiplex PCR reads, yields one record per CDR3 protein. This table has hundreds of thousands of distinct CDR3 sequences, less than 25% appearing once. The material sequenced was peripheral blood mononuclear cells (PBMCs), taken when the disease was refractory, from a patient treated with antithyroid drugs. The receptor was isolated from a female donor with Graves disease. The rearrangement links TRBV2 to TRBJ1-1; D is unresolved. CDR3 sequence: CASREKNTEAFF. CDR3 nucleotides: TGTGCCAGCAGGGAGAAGAACACTGAAGCTTTCTTT.